Listed below are T cell receptor beta chains from one sample, sequenced in a study of OX40 agonist ivuxolimab in advanced cancers. The repertoire was sequenced with immunoSEQ multiplex PCR; TCRdb's copy has only in-frame clones and lacks some. The table records approximately 65,000 clones, 86% of them present only once. The sample here was CD4+ or CD8+ T cells sorted from blood, taken in a trial of the OX40 agonist ivuxolimab. The receptors shown here come from an adult with an advanced solid tumor such as melanoma, head and neck, liver or kidney cancer. CDR3s include the opening cysteine and the closing phenylalanine or tryptophan. D genes are given only for firm matches. Rows may omit the clone size; those that give it use once, few, many or a size class.

. | TRBJ1-1 | TRBV9 | . | TGTGCCAGCAGCGTCGTGGCAGCCTCGAACACTGAAGCTTTCTTT | CASSVVAASNTEAFF
. | TRBJ2-5 | TRBV6-5 | . | TGTGCCAGCAGCCAAGCTACAGTTGAAGAGACCCAGTACTTC | CASSQATVEETQYF
TRBD1 | TRBJ1-2 | TRBV7-2 | . | TGTGCCAGCAGCCCCCGGACAGGGGAACAGGGGGATGGCTACACCTTC | CASSPRTGEQGDGYTF
. | TRBJ2-7 | TRBV18 | . | TGTGCCAGCTCACCACCGGGCGGGACCCGTTCCTACGAGCAGTACTTC | CASSPPGGTRSYEQYF
. | TRBJ1-5 | TRBV6-5 | . | TGTGCCAGCAGTTACCTGGGTCAGCCCCAGCATTTT | CASSYLGQPQHF
. | TRBJ2-7 | TRBV15 | . | TGTGCCACCAGCAGAGATCGCGTCATCTACGAGCAGTACTTC | CATSRDRVIYEQYF
. | TRBJ2-2 | TRBV19 | . | TGTGCCAGTAGCCTCAACCAGGATATGGCTACCGGGGAGCTGTTTTTT | CASSLNQDMATGELFF
TRBD1 | TRBJ1-5 | TRBV29-1 | . | TGCAGCGTAGGACAGGGGGGATCTGGAAATCAGCCCCAGCATTTT | CSVGQGGSGNQPQHF
TRBD2 | TRBJ2-3 | TRBV14 | . | TGTGCCAGCAGCGCCCTTGGGGCTAGCGGGACCTACACAGATACGCAGTATTTT | CASSALGASGTYTDTQYF
. | TRBJ2-7 | TRBV5-6 | once | TGTGCCAGCAGCTTGGGTAGCGCAGACTACGAGCAGTACTTC | CASSLGSADYEQYF
. | TRBJ1-4 | TRBV9 | . | TGTGCCAGCAGCGTGTTCGGAGGAGCTAATGAAAAACTGTTTTTT | CASSVFGGANEKLFF
. | TRBJ1-5 | TRBV19 | . | TGTGCCAGTAGTATTCTCAGGGATCAGCCCCAGCATTTT | CASSILRDQPQHF
. | TRBJ2-2 | TRBV7-6 | . | TGTGCCAGCAGCTTAGCCGTGAGGTTCGGGGAGCTGTTTTTT | CASSLAVRFGELFF
TRBD2 | TRBJ2-7 | TRBV18 | once | TGTGCCAGCTCACCACCCTCTAGCGGGGGGACTTTCGAGCAGTACTTC | CASSPPSSGGTFEQYF
TRBD2 | TRBJ2-7 | TRBV30 | once | TGTGCCTGGAGTTCTCCCCTAGCGGGAGTCGCCTACGAGCAGTACTTC | CAWSSPLAGVAYEQYF
TRBD1 | TRBJ1-1 | TRBV18 | . | TGTGCCAGCTCACCCTCTGCGGAACAGGGGATCACTGAAGCTTTCTTT | CASSPSAEQGITEAFF